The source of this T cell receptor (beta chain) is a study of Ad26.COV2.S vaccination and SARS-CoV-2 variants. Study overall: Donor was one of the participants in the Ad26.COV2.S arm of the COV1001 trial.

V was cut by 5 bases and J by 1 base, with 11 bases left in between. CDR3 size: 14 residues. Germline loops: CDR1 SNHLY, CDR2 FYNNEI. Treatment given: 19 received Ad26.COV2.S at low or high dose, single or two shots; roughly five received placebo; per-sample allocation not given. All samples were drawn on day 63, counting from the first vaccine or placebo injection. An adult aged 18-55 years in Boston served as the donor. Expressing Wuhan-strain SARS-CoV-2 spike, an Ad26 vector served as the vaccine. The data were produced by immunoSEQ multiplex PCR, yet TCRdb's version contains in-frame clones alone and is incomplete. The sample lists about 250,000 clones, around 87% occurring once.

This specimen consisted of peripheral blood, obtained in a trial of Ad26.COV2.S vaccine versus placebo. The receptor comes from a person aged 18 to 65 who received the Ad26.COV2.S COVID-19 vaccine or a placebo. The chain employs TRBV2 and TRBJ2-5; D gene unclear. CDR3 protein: CASSPLTGQETQYF. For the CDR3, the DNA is TGTGCCAGCAGTCCACTAACTGGCCAAGAGACCCAGTACTTC.